Shown below are 6 T cell receptor beta chains from a single sample sequenced in a study of blood T cell repertoires in COVID-19. The repertoire was sequenced with immunoSEQ multiplex PCR; TCRdb's copy has only in-frame clones and lacks some. The sample has roughly 220,000 clones, around 81% seen once. The material sequenced was peripheral blood. These receptors originate from a woman between 70 and 85 years old with acute or convalescent COVID-19.

The chain uses TRBV3-1 (or the pseudogene TRBV3-2) and TRBJ1-2, with D possibly being TRBD1 (5 bases). The ends were cut back, 1 base at V and 4 bases at J, with 7 bases in the middle. In germline, CDR1 is LGHDT, CDR2 YNNKEL (reference sequence). The CDR3 spans 13 residues. CDR3 sequence (DNA): TGTGCCAGCAGCCAAGGGACATCCTATGGCTACACCTTC. Protein product: CASSQGTSYGYTF.

The chain has TRBV3-1 (or the pseudogene TRBV3-2) and TRBJ2-7; TRBD2 matches 12 bases. From germline, CDR1 is LGHDT and CDR2 YNNKEL (reference sequence). The CDR3 totals 16 residues. V lost 1 base to trimming and J lost 4 bases; unmatched junction nucleotides: 5. The CDR3 coding sequence is TGTGCCAGCAGCCAAGCACTAGCGGGAGGCACGTACGAGCAGTACTTC. Its protein product is CASSQALAGGTYEQYF.

CDR3 coding DNA: TGTGCCAGCAGCTTGTACAGGGGGCTGGTTGAGCAGTTCTTC. Protein: CASSLYRGLVEQFF. V usage is TRBV5-6 and J usage is TRBJ2-1, with TRBD1 identical over 9 bases. The germline gives CDR1 SGHDT, CDR2 YYEEEE. Losses at the gene ends were 1 base for V and 9 bases for J; bases not matched to a gene: 5. The CDR3 length is 14 residues.

This clone was recorded a few times. The rearrangement links TRBV7-2 to TRBJ2-7, with 12 nucleotides matching TRBD2. The V gene's germline CDR1 is SGHTA and CDR2 FQGNSA. J was trimmed by 3 bases and V by 5 bases; bases with no gene match: 5. The CDR3 totals 15 residues. The CDR3 DNA is TGTGCCAGCAGCAGTTGGACTAGCGGGATCTACGAGCAGTACTTC. This sequence encodes CASSSWTSGIYEQYF.

This clone was seen just once. V gene TRBV18 combines with J gene TRBJ1-2, with 11 positions matching TRBD1. The CDR3 runs to 16 residues. The V segment lost 1 base and the J segment 7 bases; nucleotides outside the gene matches: 8. Germline-derived CDR1 and CDR2 are KGHSH and LQKENI. The CDR3 nucleotides are TGTGCCAGCTCACCACGGACAGGGGGCGAAAATAGTGGCTACACCTTC. This codes for CASSPRTGGENSGYTF. The full variable domain, in which reference TRBV18 and TRBJ1-2 provide the parts outside the CDR3, is NAGVMQNPRHLVRRRGQEARLRCSPMKGHSHVYWYRQLPEEGLKFMVYLQKENIIDESGMPKERFSAEFPKEGPSILRIQQVVRGDSAAYFCASSPRTGGENSGYTFGSGTRLTVV.

The V gene is TRBV19, the J gene TRBJ2-3; no reliable D call. This CDR3 spans 15 amino acids. Germline lookup yields CDR1 LNHDA and CDR2 SQIVND (reference sequence). The germline V and J ends were trimmed by 5 bases and 0 bases, with 12 bases remaining between them. As DNA, the CDR3 is TGTGCCAGTAGTGGGCGACGGTCCAGCACAGATACGCAGTATTTT. Residues: CASSGRRSSTDTQYF.